This T cell receptor beta chain emerged from a study of cytomegalovirus exposure and HLA in healthy donors. Study conclusions and caveats: There were a few CMV-associated chains whose specificity for CMV antigens was confirmed in vitro. Across donors, most TCRs were seen rarely, yet some public ones were widespread.

Data came from immunoSEQ multiplex PCR; TCRdb stores just in-frame clones and leaves some out. Of 55,000 to 75,000 clones in the sample, 94% were seen once. Comment on this clone: Its antigen is not identified.

The donors were members of the approximately 110-subject validation cohort (separate from the approximately 670-subject first cohort). This CDR3 region has 13 residues. The germline V gene encodes CDR1 MNHNS and CDR2 SASEGT. V shed 4 bases and J 10 bases; nucleotides not matched to a gene: 6. V is TRBV6-1 and J is TRBJ2-1, with TRBD2 matching 8 bases. This clonotype originated in a young man in good health and CMV-seropositive. The material sequenced was PBMCs. The CDR3 reads CASSGLAGREQFF. DNA of the CDR3: TGTGCCAGCAGTGGCCTAGCGGGCCGAGAGCAGTTCTTC.